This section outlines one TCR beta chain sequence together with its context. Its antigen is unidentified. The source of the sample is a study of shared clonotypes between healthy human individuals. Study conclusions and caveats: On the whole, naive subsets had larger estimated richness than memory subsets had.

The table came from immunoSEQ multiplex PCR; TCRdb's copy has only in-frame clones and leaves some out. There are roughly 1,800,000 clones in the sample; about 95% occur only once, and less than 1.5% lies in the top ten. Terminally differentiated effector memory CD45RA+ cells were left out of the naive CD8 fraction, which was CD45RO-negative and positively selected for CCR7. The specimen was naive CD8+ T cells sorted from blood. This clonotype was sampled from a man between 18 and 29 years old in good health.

CDR3 in DNA: TGTGCCTGGAGCGAGTACTCAGGGGCCAACGTCCTGACTTTC. It codes for CAWSEYSGANVLTF. The chain is built from TRBV30 and TRBJ2-6; D remains ambiguous. Germline V gene lookup returns CDR1 GTSNPN and CDR2 SVGIG (reference sequence). The CDR3 consists of 14 residues. V was trimmed by 3 bases and J by 4 bases, leaving 10 bases between them. The entire variable domain, with the rest obtained from reference TRBV30 and TRBJ2-6, is as follows: SQTIHQWPATLVQPVGSPLSLECTVEGTSNPNLYWYRQAAGRGLQLLFYSVGIGQISSEVPQNLSASRPQDRQFILSSKKLLLSDSGFYLCAWSEYSGANVLTFGAGSRLTVL.